The 22 T cell receptor beta chains listed next were all sequenced from one sample in a study of cytomegalovirus exposure and HLA in healthy donors. The PCR employed 60 Vbeta primers together with 13 Jbeta primers. Data came from immunoSEQ multiplex PCR; TCRdb stores just in-frame clones and leaves some out. The sample lists about 160,000 clones, around 81% seen once, with approximately 13% in the top ten. Sequencing was carried out using PBMCs. The receptors come from a woman between 50 and 59 years old in good health and CMV-seronegative.

On this clone itself: The same CDR3 is also encoded by other DNA sequences in this sample. The chain carries TRBV7-2 and TRBJ1-1; D is perhaps TRBD1 (6 bases). CDR3 length: 13 residues. The ends were cut back, 3 bases at V and 1 base at J, with 6 bases in the middle. The V gene's germline CDR1 is SGHTA and CDR2 FQGNSA. Written as DNA, the CDR3 is TGTGCCAGCAGCTTCAGGGGGAACACTGAAGCTTTCTTT. Translating gives CASSFRGNTEAFF.

The J gene is TRBJ2-2, the V gene TRBV10-1, with D possibly TRBD2 on 6 matching bases. This CDR3 region has 18 residues. V dropped 3 bases and J dropped 2 bases, with 19 bases sitting between them. Looked up from germline, CDR1 is WNHNN and CDR2 is SYGVQD (reference sequence). The CDR3 region is CASSDGRRETINTGELFF. DNA for the CDR3: TGCGCCAGCAGTGATGGCCGTCGGGAGACCATCAACACCGGGGAGCTGTTTTTT.

In its sample, this clone was seen a few times. The gene calls are TRBV6-5 and TRBJ1-4; 8 positions match TRBD1. J lost 7 bases, V lost 6 bases, and 10 bases had no gene match. In germline, CDR1 is MNHEY, CDR2 SVGAGI. The CDR3 extends over 15 amino acids. CDR3 coding DNA: TGTGCCAGCAGCCGACTTGACAGGGGATCTGAAAAACTGTTTTTT. Translated, it gives CASSRLDRGSEKLFF.

CDR3 region: CASSFNRGGDTQYF. The CDR3 region has the DNA TGTGCCAGCAGCTTTAATAGGGGAGGAGATACGCAGTATTTT. The chain couples TRBV11-2 to TRBJ2-3; D may be TRBD2 (6 bases). The CDR3 is 14 residues long. V was trimmed by 3 bases and J by 5 bases, leaving 12 bases between them. CDR1 is SGHAT and CDR2 is FQNNGV in the germline V gene.

This clone was seen a single time. The rearrangement joins TRBV9 to TRBJ2-7; no clear D. The V gene's germline CDR1 is SGDLS and CDR2 YYNGEE. The length of the CDR3 is 13 residues. V dropped 0 bases and J dropped 6 bases, with 10 bases sitting between them. The CDR3 DNA sequence: TGTGCCAGCAGCGTAGGGGCGACCGGCGAGCAGTACTTC. Its protein product is CASSVGATGEQYF.

The CDR3 DNA sequence: TGTGCCAGCAGTTTACGGGGGATGAACAATTCACCCCTCCACTTT. Translating gives CASSLRGMNNSPLHF. V gene TRBV27 combines with J gene TRBJ1-6; tentatively, D is TRBD1 (5 bases). The CDR3 runs 15 residues. In germline, CDR1 is MNHEY, CDR2 SMNVEV (reference sequence). Trimming shortened V by 2 bases and J by 7 bases, and 12 bases separated the two germline ends.

The chain uses TRBV18 and TRBJ1-4; no clear D gene. CDR3 length equals 17 residues. Germline CDR1 reads KGHSH; CDR2 reads LQKENI. V lost 6 bases and J 5 bases, leaving 22 bases between the germline ends. As DNA, the CDR3 is TGTGCCAGCTCTGTCAACCTAATAAGTGGAGGGAATGAAAAACTGTTTTTT. This sequence encodes CASSVNLISGGNEKLFF.

This rearrangement joins TRBV14 to TRBJ2-7; 7 bases fit TRBD2. The germline V gene encodes CDR1 SGHDN and CDR2 FVKESK. The junction had 10 bases not matched to a gene; V was cut back by 0 bases and J by 11 bases. This CDR3 spans 14 amino acids. The DNA of the CDR3 is TGTGCCAGCAGCCAAGATTGGGCGGCGGGAGTAAAGTACTTC. Translated, it gives CASSQDWAAGVKYF.

V and J are TRBV13 and TRBJ1-2; D unclear. There are 16 residues in the CDR3. V was cut by 0 bases and J by 10 bases, with 21 bases left in between. Germline CDR1 PRHDT, CDR2 FYEKMQ (reference sequence). CDR3 coding DNA: TGTGCCAGCAGCTTAGGGATCGGGTCTCCGCCAGCAGACTACACCTTC. Residues: CASSLGIGSPPADYTF.

This clone was observed a handful of times. The chain has TRBV19 and TRBJ2-5; the D gene is possibly TRBD1 (7 bases). Looked up from germline, CDR1 is LNHDA and CDR2 is SQIVND (reference sequence). The CDR3 runs to 18 residues. The germline V and J ends were trimmed by 5 bases and 2 bases, with 24 bases remaining between them. This CDR3 is CASSGRGAGTCQQETQYF. CDR3 coding DNA: TGTGCCAGTAGTGGCAGGGGGGCAGGGACCTGTCAGCAAGAGACCCAGTACTTC.

The V call is TRBV19, the J call TRBJ2-7; TRBD1 aligns across 10 bases. From germline, CDR1 is LNHDA and CDR2 SQIVND (reference sequence). J gave up 5 bases and V 3 bases, and 10 bases lay outside the gene matches. The CDR3 runs 16 residues. The CDR3 DNA is TGTGCCAGTAGTATGGGGGGGGGACAGGGGAGGCACGAGCAGTACTTC. It yields the protein CASSMGGGQGRHEQYF.

In this sample, this clone turned up a few times. The chain employs TRBV6-1 and TRBJ1-2, with 10 bases identical to TRBD1. V lost 6 bases and J lost 8; bases outside the gene matches: 12. This CDR3 comprises 15 residues. CDR1 MNHNS and CDR2 SASEGT come from the germline V gene. The CDR3, as DNA: TGTGCCAGCAGGGAACCGGGACAGGGGCCGGGAGGCTACACCTTC. Its translation is CASREPGQGPGGYTF.

This chain joins TRBV5-1 and TRBJ2-1; D perhaps matches TRBD1 (6 bases). CDR3 size: 15 residues. The germline V and J ends were trimmed by 4 bases and 4 bases, with 15 bases remaining between them. Germline values: CDR1 SGHRS, CDR2 YFSETQ. As DNA, the CDR3 is TGCGCCAGCAGCAATTCCGGGACAAGTTACAATGAGCAGTTCTTC. Translation gives CASSNSGTSYNEQFF.

The V call is TRBV6-1, the J call TRBJ2-3; D is undetermined. CDR3 length: 16 residues. Trimming removed 3 bases from V and 4 bases from J, with 17 bases in between. From germline, CDR1 is MNHNS and CDR2 SASEGT. DNA for the CDR3: TGTGCCAGCAGTGATACCCCCACTGGTGAGGCAGATACGCAGTATTTT. Its protein product is CASSDTPTGEADTQYF.

The chain has TRBV7-9 and TRBJ1-2; D remains unclear. The CDR3 runs 14 residues. Germline V lookup: CDR1 SEHNR, CDR2 FQNEAQ (reference sequence). V lost 1 base, J lost 4 bases, and 10 bases lay in between. The chain's CDR3 is CASSLDNSLYGYTF. CDR3 coding DNA: TGTGCCAGCAGCTTAGACAACAGCCTCTATGGCTACACCTTC. Looking up the rest from reference TRBV7-9 and TRBJ1-2 gives the full variable domain: DTGVSQNPRHKITKRGQNVTFRCDPISEHNRLYWYRQTLGQGPEFLTYFQNEAQLEKSRLLSDRFSAERPKGSFSTLEIQRTEQGDSAMYLCASSLDNSLYGYTFGSGTRLTVV.

The CDR3 spells CASSTPSGELFF. In nucleotides, the CDR3 is TGTGCCAGCAGCACCCCTAGCGGGGAGCTGTTTTTT. The chain couples TRBV7-2 to TRBJ2-2; the D is unclear. V lost 5 bases and J 7 bases, leaving 8 bases between the germline ends. The CDR3 is 12 amino acids. CDR1 is SGHTA and CDR2 is FQGNSA in the germline V gene.

This clone came up once. V is TRBV7-2 and J is TRBJ1-2, with D unclear. CDR1 and CDR2 (germline): SGHTA, FQGNSA. The V end lost 3 bases, the J end lost 4 bases, and 6 bases lay between the germline ends. This CDR3 spans 12 amino acids. The CDR3 DNA is TGTGCCAGCAGCTTCGGTGGCTATGGCTACACCTTC. It is translated as CASSFGGYGYTF.

The chain is built from TRBV28 and TRBJ1-1; possible D gene TRBD1, 6 bases. Germline V gene sequence: CDR1 MDHEN, CDR2 SYDVKM. This CDR3 comprises 16 residues. The germline V and J ends were trimmed by 3 bases and 1 base, with 15 bases remaining between them. CDR3 nucleotides: TGTGCCAGCAGTTTTCCCTTGGACAGACCGAACACTGAAGCTTTCTTT. As protein: CASSFPLDRPNTEAFF.

The V call is TRBV10-3, the J call TRBJ1-4; 9 nucleotides align to TRBD1. Germline values: CDR1 ENHRY, CDR2 SYGVKD. V was clipped by 1 base and J by 7 bases; unmatched bases: 4. The length of the CDR3 is 15 residues. The CDR3: CAISEWGQGSEKLFF. The CDR3 nucleotides read TGTGCCATCAGTGAGTGGGGACAGGGCAGTGAAAAACTGTTTTTT.

This clone has just a few counts. V usage is TRBV18 and J usage is TRBJ2-7, with D hard to call. CDR1 and CDR2 from the germline V gene are KGHSH and LQKENI. The CDR3 loop spans 15 amino acids. V gave up 2 bases and J gave up 0 bases, with 11 bases separating them. This CDR3 is CASSPRSATSYEQYF. CDR3 DNA sequence: TGTGCCAGCTCACCAAGAAGCGCCACCTCCTACGAGCAGTACTTC.

The genes are TRBV19 and TRBJ2-6; TRBD1 is a possible D gene (6 bases). With 7 bases removed from V and 4 bases from J, the gap between germline ends came to 17 bases. The CDR3 totals 16 residues. Germline CDR1 is LNHDA and CDR2 is SQIVND (reference sequence). CDR3 sequence (DNA): TGTGCCAGTAACCCTATACAGGGTCCCGGGGCCAACGTCCTGACTTTC. The encoded protein is CASNPIQGPGANVLTF. The full variable domain, completed using reference TRBV19 and TRBJ2-6, is DGGITQSPKYLFRKEGQNVTLSCEQNLNHDAMYWYRQDPGQGLRLIYYSQIVNDFQKGDIAEGYSVSREKKESFPLTVTSAQKNPTAFYLCASNPIQGPGANVLTFGAGSRLTVL.

In this sample, this clone turned up a few times. This chain joins TRBV6-1 and TRBJ1-1; no definite D call. This CDR3 comprises 11 residues. Germline CDR1 is MNHNS and CDR2 is SASEGT. Trimming pared 4 bases from V and 7 bases from J, leaving 7 bases between. CDR3 DNA: TGTGCCAGCAGTGTACAAGATGAAGCTTTCTTT. This codes for CASSVQDEAFF.